These 18 T cell receptor beta chains originate from one sample sequenced in a study of T-cell reconstitution after alpha-beta-depleted transplantation in children. The library targeted TCRbeta and was prepared with unique molecular identifiers. TCRdb re-analysed the PCR reads in MiXCR, keeping a single row per CDR3 protein. There are approximately 980,000 distinct CDR3 sequences in the sample; roughly 31% occur only once, and around 30% lies in the top ten. This material consisted of PBMCs, mostly from graft donor cells, taken 360 days after TCRalphabeta/CD19-depleted stem cell transplant. These receptors all stem from a boy under two years old who had a stem cell transplant for SCID, so the T cells may come from the graft donor.

There are a few counts of this clonotype. One end of the junction fails to match germline, which may point to a read error. The chain recombines TRBV7-2 with TRBJ2-4; tentative D call: TRBD1 (5 bases). CDR3 length equals 14 residues. The germline gives CDR1 SGHTA, CDR2 FQGNSA. CDR3 amino acids: CATSVSGSRDIQYF. The CDR3 bases are TGTGCCACCAGCGTTTCAGGGTCCAGGGACATTCAGTACTTC.

V and J are TRBV7-9 and TRBJ2-7, with D possibly being TRBD1 (5 bases). The V end lost 0 bases, the J end lost 3 bases, and 12 bases lay between the germline ends. Germline CDR1 is SEHNR and CDR2 is FQNEAQ (reference sequence). There are 15 residues in the CDR3. In nucleotides, the CDR3 is TGTGCCAGCAGCTTAGCGCAGGGAATGGGCTACGAGCAGTACTTC. Amino acid sequence: CASSLAQGMGYEQYF.

The gene calls are TRBV15 and TRBJ2-1, with D possibly being TRBD2 (6 bases). This CDR3 is 17 amino acids long. V shed 2 bases and J shed 7 bases, with 21 bases lying between them. From germline, CDR1 is LNHNV and CDR2 YYDKDF (reference sequence). The CDR3 DNA reads TGTGCCACCAGCAGAACCGGAGGTTACGGGAGAAAAAATGAGCAGTTCTTC. Its translation is CATSRTGGYGRKNEQFF.

The table lists this clonotype with a few counts. The chain links TRBV12-3 or TRBV12-4 to TRBJ2-5, with D maybe TRBD1 (6 bases). The V end lost 6 bases, the J end lost 1 base, and 9 bases lay between the germline ends. The CDR3 is 13 residues long. The CDR3 coding sequence is TGTGCCAGCAGGTGGGGGCTCCAAGAGACCCAGTACTTC. This translates into CASRWGLQETQYF.

This clonotype showed up just a few times. V is TRBV20-1 and J is TRBJ1-1; D remains ambiguous. This CDR3 has 14 residues. With 6 bases removed from V and 2 bases from J, the gap between germline ends came to 16 bases. Per germline, CDR1 DFQATT and CDR2 SNEGSKA (reference sequence). DNA for the CDR3: TGCAGTGCCGCCGGGCGGGCGGTTAACACTGAAGCTTTCTTT. Translation gives CSAAGRAVNTEAFF.

This clonotype was detected a few times. The chain recombines TRBV27 with TRBJ2-5; D is unresolved. The CDR3 runs to 15 residues. Between the trimmed V and J ends, which lost 5 bases and 2 bases, there was a span of 15 bases. Germline CDR1 reads MNHEY; CDR2 reads SMNVEV (reference sequence). In DNA form, the CDR3 reads TGTGCCAGCAGTCCCCAGTTCGGCAGACAAGAGACCCAGTACTTC. Translation: CASSPQFGRQETQYF.

This clonotype has only a few counts. The chain recombines TRBV12-3 or TRBV12-4 with TRBJ2-3; 12 bases agree with TRBD2. CDR3 length equals 16 residues. V gave up 5 bases and J gave up 2 bases; unmatched junction bases: 5. CDR3: CASSASGGVLTDTQYF. CDR3 in DNA: TGTGCCAGCAGTGCTAGCGGGGGGGTCCTCACAGATACGCAGTATTTT.

This clonotype was seen many times. V is TRBV5-1 and J is TRBJ2-1, with D possibly TRBD2 on 7 matching bases. CDR1 and CDR2 (germline): SGHRS, YFSETQ. Trimming pared 7 bases from V and 5 bases from J, leaving 22 bases between. The CDR3 contains 16 residues. CDR3 nucleotide sequence: TGCGCCAGCGCCCGGCTGGGGGGGCTTGAGAACAATGAGCAGTTCTTC. This codes for CASARLGGLENNEQFF.

The sample holds many counts of this clonotype. The chain has TRBV10-3 and TRBJ1-6; TRBD1 aligns across 8 bases. The CDR3 contains 12 residues. CDR1 and CDR2 (germline): ENHRY, SYGVKD. J was trimmed by 8 bases and V by 9 bases; bases with no gene match: 3. This chain's CDR3 is CAIGTGDSPLHF. CDR3 nucleotide sequence: TGTGCCATTGGGACAGGAGATTCACCCCTCCACTTT.

This rearrangement joins TRBV7-8 to TRBJ2-6; no definite D call. The germline CDR1 and CDR2 sequences are SGHVS and FQNEAQ. This CDR3 has 20 amino acids. Trimming removed 1 base at V and 1 base at J, with 20 bases between. DNA for the CDR3: TGTGCCAGCAGCTTAGTAGCAGAACCCACCTTTTCGTCTGGGGCCAACGTCCTGACTTTC. The encoded protein is CASSLVAEPTFSSGANVLTF.

The rearrangement links TRBV24-1 to TRBJ2-1; 11 nucleotides match TRBD2. CDR1 KGHDR and CDR2 SFDVKD come from the germline V gene. Losses at the gene ends were 4 bases for V and 9 bases for J; bases not matched to a gene: 7. The CDR3 runs to 15 residues. The CDR3 DNA is TGTGCCACCAGTGACCTCGGGACTAGCGGCGGTGAGCAGTTCTTC. As protein: CATSDLGTSGGEQFF.

This clonotype was counted only a few times. The chain combines TRBV5-1 with TRBJ2-2; unclear D gene. The length of the CDR3 is 12 residues. V was pared by 1 base and J by 6 bases, with 4 bases between. Per germline, CDR1 SGHRS and CDR2 YFSETQ. CDR3 sequence (DNA): TGCGCCAGCAGCTTGAAATCCGGGGAGCTGTTTTTT. Residues: CASSLKSGELFF.

V gene TRBV28 combines with J gene TRBJ1-4; D is possibly TRBD1 (5 bases). Germline CDR1 MDHEN, CDR2 SYDVKM. There are 16 residues in the CDR3. Trimming shortened V by 1 base and J by 0 bases, and 9 bases separated the two germline ends. Here the CDR3 DNA reads TGTGCCAGCAGTTTATCGGGGACTGCAACTAATGAAAAACTGTTTTTT. Translated: CASSLSGTATNEKLFF.

The chain is built from TRBV12-3 or TRBV12-4 and TRBJ2-7; no clear D gene. The CDR3 is 13 residues long. Trimming pared 1 base from V and 3 bases from J, leaving 7 bases between. The chain's CDR3 is CASSLGYFYEQYF. For the CDR3, the DNA is TGTGCCAGCAGTTTAGGCTATTTCTACGAGCAGTACTTC.

The rearrangement links TRBV5-4 to TRBJ1-5; TRBD1 is a possible D gene (5 bases). CDR3 size: 16 residues. V was cut by 2 bases and J by 4 bases, with 16 bases left in between. Germline loops: CDR1 SGHNT, CDR2 YYREEE (reference sequence). The CDR3 DNA reads TGTGCCAGCAGCTTCGAAGGGGATCGCGGGAATCAGCCCCAGCATTTT. Protein: CASSFEGDRGNQPQHF.

CDR3 amino acids: CASSLPSFSGGYTF. The CDR3 DNA reads TGTGCCAGCAGTCTACCCTCCTTTTCAGGGGGCTACACCTTC. The chain employs TRBV6-2 or TRBV6-3 and TRBJ1-2, with a possible D match to TRBD1 (5 bases). CDR3 length: 14 residues. Between the trimmed V and J ends, which lost 5 bases and 8 bases, there was a span of 18 bases. The germline gives CDR1 MNHEY, CDR2 SVGEGT.

The rearrangement uses TRBV5-6 and TRBJ2-3; 7 positions match TRBD2. The junction had 8 bases not matched to a gene; V was cut back by 0 bases and J by 4 bases. There are 16 residues in the CDR3. Germline assignment: CDR1 SGHDT and CDR2 YYEEEE. CDR3 nucleotides: TGTGCCAGCAGCTTGGTTGAAGTGGCGGGGGCAGATACGCAGTATTTT. Protein: CASSLVEVAGADTQYF.

The chain carries TRBV29-1 and TRBJ1-2; 10 bases match TRBD1. Trimming cost V 4 bases and J 0 bases; bases outside gene matches: 2. Germline V gene data show CDR1 as SQVTM and CDR2 as ANQGSEA. This CDR3 is 14 amino acids long. CDR3 nucleotide sequence: TGCAGCGTTGCCGGGACAGGGGCTAACTATGGCTACACCTTC. Amino acid sequence: CSVAGTGANYGYTF. Together with reference TRBV29-1 and TRBJ1-2, the CDR3 gives the full variable domain: SAVISQKPSRDICQRGTSLTIQCQVDSQVTMMFWYRQQPGQSLTLIATANQGSEATYESGFVIDKFPISRPNLTFSTLTVSNMSPEDSSIYLCSVAGTGANYGYTFGSGTRLTVV.